This T cell receptor beta chain was sequenced in a study of radiotherapy plus CTLA-4 blockade in lung cancer. The J segment lost 3 bases and the V segment lost 5 bases, leaving 11 bases of the junction unmatched. Germline CDR1 is SNHLY and CDR2 is FYNNEI. This CDR3 has 18 residues. This clone was seen a few times. TCRdb's table, derived via immunoSEQ multiplex PCR, lists solely in-frame clones and lacks some. The sample yields about 98,000 clones, approximately 85% seen once. The sample was peripheral blood, taken from a patient treated with radiotherapy plus ipilimumab. The chain recombines TRBV2 with TRBJ2-6, with 9 bases that match TRBD1. This TCR derives from a human donor with non-small cell lung cancer who had a partial response to radiotherapy plus ipilimumab. The CDR3 protein is CASSPITGGAGGANVLTF. The CDR3 DNA reads TGTGCCAGCAGTCCCATTACAGGGGGCGCGGGTGGGGCCAACGTCCTGACTTTC.